Below are 7 T cell receptor beta chains sequenced from a single sample in a study of T-cell memory formation after mild COVID-19. TCRdb re-called the 5' RACE reads with MiXCR, one entry per CDR3 protein. The top ten hold roughly 24% of the sample, which has 250,000 to 300,000 distinct CDR3 sequences, roughly 18% seen once. Sequencing was carried out using PBMCs or a T cell subset sorted from them (not recorded which). The receptor set was obtained from a man younger than 30 who had mild COVID-19 (a few samples of this study predate the infection). Cell type and time point are not known.

This clonotype was detected a few times. The gene calls are TRBV9 and TRBJ2-5; the D is unclear. The CDR3 contains 14 residues. V lost 0 bases and J 5 bases, leaving 11 bases between the germline ends. The germline CDR1 and CDR2 sequences are SGDLS and YYNGEE. In DNA, the CDR3 is TGTGCCAGCAGCGTAGAAGCTGGGTCGGAGACCCAGTACTTC. Its translation is CASSVEAGSETQYF.

The V call is TRBV11-2, the J call TRBJ2-7; TRBD2 might be the D (7 bases). This CDR3 is built from 13 residues. Germline CDR1 is SGHAT and CDR2 is FQNNGV. Between the trimmed V and J ends, which lost 8 bases and 2 bases, there was a span of 13 bases. CDR3 region: CASGRGGPYEQYV. The DNA for the CDR3 is TGTGCCAGCGGGAGGGGGGGCCCCTACGAGCAGTACGTC.

The V gene is TRBV27, the J gene TRBJ2-2, with D tentatively TRBD1 (6 bases). There are 17 residues in the CDR3. The ends were cut back, 1 base at V and 2 bases at J, with 14 bases in the middle. CDR1 and CDR2 from the germline V gene are MNHEY and SMNVEV (reference sequence). CDR3 nucleotide sequence: TGTGCCAGCAGTTTATTTGGCAGGGGCCTTAACACCGGGGAGCTGTTTTTT. Protein: CASSLFGRGLNTGELFF.

The chain carries TRBV6-5 and TRBJ1-1; D may be TRBD1 (6 bases). This CDR3 is built from 15 residues. V lost 4 bases and J 5 bases, leaving 17 bases between the germline ends. Germline V gene sequence: CDR1 MNHEY, CDR2 SVGAGI. Here the CDR3 DNA reads TGTGCCAGCAGTTCGACACTCAGGGGAGGAACTGAAGCTTTCTTT. It specifies CASSSTLRGGTEAFF.

This clonotype was observed many times. The chain links TRBV7-2 to TRBJ2-5; D is undetermined. This CDR3 has 13 residues. In germline, CDR1 is SGHTA, CDR2 FQGNSA. The V gene lost 5 bases and the J gene lost 3 bases, with 10 bases spanning the gap. This CDR3 reads CASSNPVKETQYF. In DNA form, the CDR3 reads TGTGCCAGCAGCAACCCAGTTAAAGAGACCCAGTACTTC. Based on the CDR3 plus reference TRBV7-2 and TRBJ2-5, the full variable domain is GAGVSQSPSNKVTEKGKDVELRCDPISGHTALYWYRQSLGQGLEFLIYFQGNSAPDKSGLPSDRFSAERTGGSVSTLTIQRTQQEDSAVYLCASSNPVKETQYFGPGTRLLVL.

This chain uses TRBV6-2 or TRBV6-3 with TRBJ1-2; 7 positions match TRBD1. V trimming: 6 bases; J trimming: 0 bases; junction bases outside the gene matches: 4. Germline V gene sequence: CDR1 MNHEY, CDR2 SVGEGT. The CDR3 runs 14 residues. As DNA, the CDR3 is TGTGCCAGCAGACTGACAGGGACTAACTATGGCTACACCTTC. Protein sequence: CASRLTGTNYGYTF.

This clonotype was counted a few times. V is TRBV7-9 and J is TRBJ2-6; D is ambiguous. Per the germline V gene, CDR1 is SEHNR and CDR2 is FQNEAQ (reference sequence). V lost 3 bases, J lost 3 bases, and 3 bases lay in between. The CDR3 runs 13 residues. CDR3 amino acids: CASSLIGANVLTF. The CDR3 coding sequence is TGTGCCAGCAGCTTGATTGGGGCCAACGTCCTGACTTTC.